The T cell receptor beta chain described here comes from a study of blood T cell repertoires in COVID-19. Study details: The samples span acute and convalescent COVID-19 from the United States, Italy and Spain.

Libraries were prepared by immunoSEQ multiplex PCR; TCRdb keeps only in-frame clonotypes and omits some of them. The sample lists 110,000 or so clones, more than 80% occurring once. Germline V CDR1 and CDR2: SGHAT, FQNNGV. This CDR3 is 19 amino acids long. Trimming cost V 5 bases and J 7 bases; bases outside gene matches: 20. This chain joins TRBV11-2 and TRBJ2-1, with 10 bases that match TRBD1. The sequenced material came from peripheral blood. The sequence came from a woman in her forties or fifties with acute or convalescent COVID-19. In DNA form, the CDR3 reads TGTGCCAGCAGCCTTAGGCTACCGGGACAGGGGATACAGAGGAATGAGCAGTTCTTC. Its protein product is CASSLRLPGQGIQRNEQFF.